These 4 T cell receptor beta chains were sequenced from one sample in a study of CD8+CD57+ T cells in acquired aplastic anemia. TCR beta VDJ and CDR3 profiling used genomic DNA as template. TCRdb re-derived calls from the reads in MiXCR, one entry per CDR3 protein. The table records 120,000 or so distinct CDR3 sequences, almost 40% of them present only once. Patients selected for sequencing had displayed CD8+CD57+ cell expansion by flow cytometry. Material: sorted CD4+, CD8+, or CD8+CD57+ T cells (not recorded which) from PBMCs. These receptors came from a human donor with aplastic anemia.

Note on this clonotype: The conserved phenylalanine or tryptophan is not found at the CDR3 terminus, so this likely reflects a read error. The rearrangement links TRBV7-2 to TRBJ2-5, with TRBD1 identical over 7 bases. The J segment lost 1 base and the V segment lost 5 bases, leaving 10 bases of the junction unmatched. Germline CDR1 and CDR2: SGHTA and FQGNSA. The CDR3 is made up of 16 amino acids. CDR3 DNA sequence: TGTGCCAGCAGCCAAAACTCCGGGACAGCCCAAGAGACCCAGTACTAC. This encodes CASSQNSGTAQETQYY.

A word on this clonotype: Mismatch with germline at one junction end may stem from a read error. This chain links TRBV15 with TRBJ1-1; D might be TRBD1 (6 bases). This CDR3 region has 15 residues. The germline CDR1 and CDR2 sequences are LNHNV and YYDKDF (reference sequence). CDR3 loop: CASSGQSMMNTEAFF. CDR3 DNA sequence: TGTGCCAGCAGCGGACAGAGTATGATGAACACTGAAGCTTTCTTT.

The V call is TRBV7-7, the J call TRBJ2-7; D remains unclear. This CDR3 has 17 residues. Germline V gene lookup returns CDR1 SSHAT and CDR2 FNYEAQ (reference sequence). CDR3 in DNA: TGTGCTAGCACATCCCGGCCCGGCGCAGCGCCCGCTTGTGAGCAGTACGTC. It codes for CASTSRPGAAPACEQYV.

This chain connects TRBV5-1 to TRBJ1-1; TRBD1 matches at 9 bases. Germline V gene data show CDR1 as SGHRS and CDR2 as YFSETQ. The V segment lost 0 bases and the J segment 11 bases; nucleotides outside the gene matches: 5. There are 13 residues in the CDR3. The CDR3 protein is CASSLAGTGWAFF. The DNA of the CDR3 is TGCGCCAGCAGCTTGGCAGGGACAGGGTGGGCTTTCTTT.